This TCR beta chain derives from a study of T cell responses to AZD1222 COVID-19 vaccine. Germline V lookup: CDR1 ENHRY, CDR2 SYGVKD. V shed 9 bases, J shed 9 bases, and the junction held 10 bases outside the gene matches. The CDR3 sequence is 14 residues long. Repertoires were generated with immunoSEQ multiplex PCR, while TCRdb's copy carries only in-frame clones and drops some. Here the sample spans more than 110,000 clones, 88% being singletons. V and J are TRBV10-3 and TRBJ1-3; TRBD1 matches at 11 bases. The origin of this receptor is an adult in good health. Sequenced here: peripheral blood, sampled on day 0 of AZD1222 vaccination. The CDR3 region has the DNA TGTGCCATAAGCCCGGGACAGGGGGTGATCACCATATATTTT. This encodes CAISPGQGVITIYF.